This TCR beta chain came from a study of response to subunit inactivated influenza vaccine. Overall study findings and caveats: That few new T cells are recruited by each seasonal influenza vaccination was the authors' suggestion.

CDR3 length: 13 amino acids. Ten or more counts support this clonotype. Its antigen is still unknown. Sequence at one end of the junction differs from germline and may be a read error. TCRdb fed the RT-PCR reads into MiXCR, producing one record per CDR3 protein. Here the sample spans hundreds of thousands of distinct CDR3 sequences, about 14% being singletons. The chain links TRBV12-3 or TRBV12-4 to TRBJ2-5; D possibly corresponds to TRBD1 (6 bases). The clonotype comes from a man aged 45-60 years who received an inactivated influenza vaccine. The sequencing used PBMCs from blood, collected 14 days before vaccination. CDR3 amino acids: CASSLGGQETQYF. The CDR3 region has the DNA TGTGCCAGCAGCTTAGGGGGCCAAGAGACCCAGTACTTC.